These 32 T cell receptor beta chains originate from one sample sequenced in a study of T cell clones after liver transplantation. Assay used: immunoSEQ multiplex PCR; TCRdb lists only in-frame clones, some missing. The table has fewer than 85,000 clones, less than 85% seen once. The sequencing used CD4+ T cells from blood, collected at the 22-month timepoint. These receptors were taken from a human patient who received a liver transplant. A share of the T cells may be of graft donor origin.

CDR3 in amino acids: CASSLTTGSGELFF. The DNA of the CDR3 is TGTGCCAGCAGCTTAACGACCGGGTCCGGGGAGCTGTTTTTT. The chain joins TRBV7-3 to TRBJ2-2; unclear D gene. The CDR3 is 14 amino acids. V was clipped by 0 bases and J by 6 bases, with 8 bases between them. Germline values: CDR1 SGHTA, CDR2 FQGTGA.

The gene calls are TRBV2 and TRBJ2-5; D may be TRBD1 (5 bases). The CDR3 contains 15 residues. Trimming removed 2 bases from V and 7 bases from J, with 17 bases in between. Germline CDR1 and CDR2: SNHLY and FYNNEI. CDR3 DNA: TGTGCCAGCAGTGAAACCCAACAGGCCTCTTGGACCCAGTACTTC. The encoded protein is CASSETQQASWTQYF.

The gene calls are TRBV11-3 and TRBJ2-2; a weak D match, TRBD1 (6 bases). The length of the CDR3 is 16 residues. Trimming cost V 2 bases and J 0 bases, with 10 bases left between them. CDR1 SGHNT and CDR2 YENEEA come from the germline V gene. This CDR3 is CASSLQGHANTGELFF. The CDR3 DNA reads TGTGCCAGCAGCTTACAGGGGCACGCGAACACCGGGGAGCTGTTTTTT.

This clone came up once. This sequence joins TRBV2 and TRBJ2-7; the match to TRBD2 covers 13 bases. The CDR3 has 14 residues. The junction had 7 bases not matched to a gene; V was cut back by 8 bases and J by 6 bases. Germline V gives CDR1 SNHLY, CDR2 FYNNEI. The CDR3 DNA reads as TGTGCCAGCCAAGGACTAGCGGGAGACCGCGAGCAGTACTTC. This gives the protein CASQGLAGDREQYF.

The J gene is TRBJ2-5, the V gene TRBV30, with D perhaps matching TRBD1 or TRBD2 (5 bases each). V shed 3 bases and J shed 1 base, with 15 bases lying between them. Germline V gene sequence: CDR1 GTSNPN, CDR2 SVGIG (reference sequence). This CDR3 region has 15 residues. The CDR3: CAWRRGVAGQETQYF. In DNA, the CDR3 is TGTGCCTGGAGACGAGGGGTGGCCGGCCAAGAGACCCAGTACTTC.

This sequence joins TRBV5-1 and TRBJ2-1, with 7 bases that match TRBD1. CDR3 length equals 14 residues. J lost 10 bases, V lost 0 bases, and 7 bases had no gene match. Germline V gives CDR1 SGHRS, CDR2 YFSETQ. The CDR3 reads CASSLGQTGSEQFF. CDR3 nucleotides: TGCGCCAGCAGCTTGGGACAGACAGGGAGCGAGCAGTTCTTC.

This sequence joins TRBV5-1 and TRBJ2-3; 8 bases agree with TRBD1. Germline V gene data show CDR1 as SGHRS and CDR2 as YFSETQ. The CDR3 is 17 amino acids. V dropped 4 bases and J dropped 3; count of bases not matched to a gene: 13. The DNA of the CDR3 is TGCGCCAGCAGCCAAACCGGACAGGGTTCGATTACAGATACGCAGTATTTT. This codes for CASSQTGQGSITDTQYF.

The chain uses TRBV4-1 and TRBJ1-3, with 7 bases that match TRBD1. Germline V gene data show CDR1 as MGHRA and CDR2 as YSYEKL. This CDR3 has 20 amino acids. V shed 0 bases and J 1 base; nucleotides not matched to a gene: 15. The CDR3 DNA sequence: TGCGCCAGCAGCCAAGATCGGGACAGTTCTTCGCGAACTTCTGGAAACACCATATATTTT. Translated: CASSQDRDSSSRTSGNTIYF.

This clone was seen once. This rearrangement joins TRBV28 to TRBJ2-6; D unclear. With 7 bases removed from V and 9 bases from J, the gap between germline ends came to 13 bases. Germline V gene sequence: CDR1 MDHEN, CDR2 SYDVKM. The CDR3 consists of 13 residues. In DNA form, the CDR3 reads TGTGCCAGCACCCGAAATCTAGACAACGTCCTGACTTTC. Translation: CASTRNLDNVLTF. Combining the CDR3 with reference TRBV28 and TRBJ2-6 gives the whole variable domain DVKVTQSSRYLVKRTGEKVFLECVQDMDHENMFWYRQDPGLGLRLIYFSYDVKMKEKGDIPEGYSVSREKKERFSLILESASTNQTSMYLCASTRNLDNVLTFGAGSRLTVL.

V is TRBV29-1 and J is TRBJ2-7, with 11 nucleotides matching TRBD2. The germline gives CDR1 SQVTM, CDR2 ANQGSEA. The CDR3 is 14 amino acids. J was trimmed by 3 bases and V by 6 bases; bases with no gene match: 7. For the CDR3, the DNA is TGCAGCGTGTCCCCTGGACTAGCGGGCTACGAGCAGTACTTC. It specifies CSVSPGLAGYEQYF.

The CDR3 nucleotides read TGTGCCAGCAGTGACGAAGCGGGATCGCTCGCCAAAAACATTCAGTACTTC. Translated, it gives CASSDEAGSLAKNIQYF. The J gene is TRBJ2-4, the V gene TRBV6-4; 7 bases agree with TRBD2. The CDR3 loop spans 17 amino acids. V gave up 2 bases and J gave up 1 base; unmatched junction bases: 8. Looked up from germline, CDR1 is MRHNA and CDR2 is SNTAGT.

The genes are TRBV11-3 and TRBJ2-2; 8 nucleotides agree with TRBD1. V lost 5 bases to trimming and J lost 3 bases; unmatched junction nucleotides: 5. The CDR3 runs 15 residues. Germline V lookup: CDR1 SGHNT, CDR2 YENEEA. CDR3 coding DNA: TGTGCCAGCAGCCTCCAGGGGGCGGACACCGGGGAGCTGTTTTTT. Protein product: CASSLQGADTGELFF.

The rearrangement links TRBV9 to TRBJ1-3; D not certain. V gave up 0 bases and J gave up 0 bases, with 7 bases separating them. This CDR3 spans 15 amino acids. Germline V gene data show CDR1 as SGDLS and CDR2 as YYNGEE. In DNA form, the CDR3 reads TGTGCCAGCAGCGTAGGGGGATCCTCTGGAAACACCATATATTTT. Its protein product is CASSVGGSSGNTIYF.

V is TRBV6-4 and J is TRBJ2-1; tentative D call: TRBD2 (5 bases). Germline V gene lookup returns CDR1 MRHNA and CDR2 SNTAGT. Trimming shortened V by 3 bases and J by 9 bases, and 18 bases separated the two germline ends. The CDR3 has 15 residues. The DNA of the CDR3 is TGTGCCAGCAGTGATAGTGGACTCCCGTCGGGTGAGCAGTTCTTC. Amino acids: CASSDSGLPSGEQFF.

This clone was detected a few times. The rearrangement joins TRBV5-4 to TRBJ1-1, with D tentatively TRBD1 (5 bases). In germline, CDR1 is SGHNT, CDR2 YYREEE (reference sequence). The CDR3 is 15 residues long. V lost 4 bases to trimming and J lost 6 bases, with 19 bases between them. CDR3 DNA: TGTGCCAGCAGCCTCAATCAGGGATATGTATCTGAAGCTTTCTTT. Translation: CASSLNQGYVSEAFF.

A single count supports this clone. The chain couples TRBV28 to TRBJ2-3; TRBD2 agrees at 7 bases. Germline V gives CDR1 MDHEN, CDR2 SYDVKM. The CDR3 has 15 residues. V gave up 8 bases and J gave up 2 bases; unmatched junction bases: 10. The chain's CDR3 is CASPDGREATDTQYF. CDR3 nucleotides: TGTGCCAGCCCCGATGGACGGGAGGCCACAGATACGCAGTATTTT.

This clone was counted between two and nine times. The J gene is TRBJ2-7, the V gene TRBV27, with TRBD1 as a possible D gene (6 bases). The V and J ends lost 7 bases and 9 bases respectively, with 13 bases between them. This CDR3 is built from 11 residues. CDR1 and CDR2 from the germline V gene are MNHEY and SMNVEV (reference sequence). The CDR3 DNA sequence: TGTGCCAGCAACCTACAGGGTAGGCAGTACTTC. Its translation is CASNLQGRQYF.

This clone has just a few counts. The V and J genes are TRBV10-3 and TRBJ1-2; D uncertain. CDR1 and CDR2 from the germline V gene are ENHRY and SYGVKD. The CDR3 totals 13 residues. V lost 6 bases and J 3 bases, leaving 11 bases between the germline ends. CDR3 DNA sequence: TGTGCCATCAGCCAGCGTAATTACTATGGCTACACCTTC. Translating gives CAISQRNYYGYTF.

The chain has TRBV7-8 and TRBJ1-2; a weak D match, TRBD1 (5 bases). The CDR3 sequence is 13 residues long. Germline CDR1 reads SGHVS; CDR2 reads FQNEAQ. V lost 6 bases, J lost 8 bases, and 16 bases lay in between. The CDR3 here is CASSIGAPHGYTF. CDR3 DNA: TGTGCCAGCAGTATCGGGGCCCCCCACGGCTACACCTTC.

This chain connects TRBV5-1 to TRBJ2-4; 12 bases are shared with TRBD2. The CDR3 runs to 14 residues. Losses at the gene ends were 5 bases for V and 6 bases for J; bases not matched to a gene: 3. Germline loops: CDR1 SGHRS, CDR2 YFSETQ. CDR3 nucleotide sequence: TGCGCCAGCAGTCAGACTAGCGGGGGAAACATTCAGTACTTC. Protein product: CASSQTSGGNIQYF. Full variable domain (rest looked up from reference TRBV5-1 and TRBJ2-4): KAGVTQTPRYLIKTRGQQVTLSCSPISGHRSVSWYQQTPGQGLQFLFEYFSETQRNKGNFPGRFSGRQFSNSRSEMNVSTLELGDSALYLCASSQTSGGNIQYFGAGTRLSVL.

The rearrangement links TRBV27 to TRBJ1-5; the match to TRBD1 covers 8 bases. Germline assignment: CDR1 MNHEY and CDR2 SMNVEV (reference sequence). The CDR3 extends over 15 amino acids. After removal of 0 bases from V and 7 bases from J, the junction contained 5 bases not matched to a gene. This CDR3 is CASSLSRQGRQPQHF. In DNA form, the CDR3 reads TGTGCCAGCAGTTTATCCAGACAGGGGAGACAGCCCCAGCATTTT.

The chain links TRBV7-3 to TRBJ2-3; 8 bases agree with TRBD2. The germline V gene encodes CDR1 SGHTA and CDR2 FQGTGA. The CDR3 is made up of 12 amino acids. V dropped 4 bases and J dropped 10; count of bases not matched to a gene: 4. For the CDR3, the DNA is TGTGCCAGCAGCTCACGGACTAGCTCGCAGTATTTT. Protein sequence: CASSSRTSSQYF.

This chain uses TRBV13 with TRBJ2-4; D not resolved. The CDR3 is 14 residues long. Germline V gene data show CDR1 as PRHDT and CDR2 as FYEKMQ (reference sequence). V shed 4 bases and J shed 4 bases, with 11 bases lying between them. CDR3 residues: CASSWSRPKNIQYF. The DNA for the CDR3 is TGTGCCAGCAGCTGGAGCAGACCAAAAAACATTCAGTACTTC.

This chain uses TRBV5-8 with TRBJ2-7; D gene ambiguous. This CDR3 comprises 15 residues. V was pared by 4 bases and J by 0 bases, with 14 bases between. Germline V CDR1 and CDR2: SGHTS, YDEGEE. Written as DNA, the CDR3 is TGTGCCAGCAGCATTGGAATCATCCGCTCCTACGAGCAGTACTTC. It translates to CASSIGIIRSYEQYF.

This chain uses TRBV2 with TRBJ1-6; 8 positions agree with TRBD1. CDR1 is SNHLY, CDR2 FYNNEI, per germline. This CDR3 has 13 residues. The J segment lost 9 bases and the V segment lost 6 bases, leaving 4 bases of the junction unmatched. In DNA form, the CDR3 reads TGTGCCAGCAGGACAGGGGAAGTTTCACCCCTCCACTTT. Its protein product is CASRTGEVSPLHF.

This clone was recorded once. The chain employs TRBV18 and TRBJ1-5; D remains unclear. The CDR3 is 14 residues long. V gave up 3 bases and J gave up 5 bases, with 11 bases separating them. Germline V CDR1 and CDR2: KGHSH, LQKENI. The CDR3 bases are TGTGCCAGCTCACCCCTCGTCGGGGATCAGCCCCAGCATTTT. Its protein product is CASSPLVGDQPQHF.

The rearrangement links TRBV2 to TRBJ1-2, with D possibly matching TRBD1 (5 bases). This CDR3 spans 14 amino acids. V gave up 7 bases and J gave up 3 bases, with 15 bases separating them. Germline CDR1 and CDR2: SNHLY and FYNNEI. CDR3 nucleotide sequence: TGTGCCAGCACTCCGGCGGGCAGGGACTATGGCTACACCTTC. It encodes CASTPAGRDYGYTF.

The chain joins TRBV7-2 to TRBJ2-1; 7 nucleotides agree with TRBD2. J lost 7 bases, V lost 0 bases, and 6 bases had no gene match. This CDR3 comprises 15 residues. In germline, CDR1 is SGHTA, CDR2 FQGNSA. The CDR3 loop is CASSLATGGLNEQFF. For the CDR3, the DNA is TGTGCCAGCAGCTTAGCGACGGGAGGATTAAATGAGCAGTTCTTC.

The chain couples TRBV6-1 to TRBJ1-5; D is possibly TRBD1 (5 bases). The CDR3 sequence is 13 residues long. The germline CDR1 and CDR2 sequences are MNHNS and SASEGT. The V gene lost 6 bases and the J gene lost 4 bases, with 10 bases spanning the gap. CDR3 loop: CASRRDRNQPQHF. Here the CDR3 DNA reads TGTGCCAGCAGGAGAGACAGAAATCAGCCCCAGCATTTT.

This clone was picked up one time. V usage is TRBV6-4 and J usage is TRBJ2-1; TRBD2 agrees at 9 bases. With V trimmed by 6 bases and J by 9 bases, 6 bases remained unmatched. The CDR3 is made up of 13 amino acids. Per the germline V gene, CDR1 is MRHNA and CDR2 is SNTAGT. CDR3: CASRAGGSSEQFF. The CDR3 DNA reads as TGTGCCAGCAGAGCGGGGGGTAGTAGTGAGCAGTTCTTC.

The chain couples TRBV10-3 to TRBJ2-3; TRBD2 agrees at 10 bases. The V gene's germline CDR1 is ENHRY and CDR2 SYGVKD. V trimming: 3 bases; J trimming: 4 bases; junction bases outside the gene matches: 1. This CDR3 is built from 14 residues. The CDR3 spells CAISEGTSADTQYF. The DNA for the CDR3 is TGTGCCATCAGTGAAGGGACTAGCGCAGATACGCAGTATTTT.

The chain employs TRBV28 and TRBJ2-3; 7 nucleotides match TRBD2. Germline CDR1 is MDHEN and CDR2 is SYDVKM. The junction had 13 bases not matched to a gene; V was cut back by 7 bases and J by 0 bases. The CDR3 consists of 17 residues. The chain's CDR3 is CASISRRTRSSTDTQYF. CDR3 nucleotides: TGTGCCAGCATCAGTCGTCGGACTAGAAGCAGCACAGATACGCAGTATTTT.